The 7 T cell receptor beta chains in this list originate from one sample, sequenced in a study of identical twins (dated by TCRdb to 2016 to 2017). Library construction relied on 5' RACE. The sample was run on an Illumina HiSeq 2000. Through fastp at Q25 and MiXCR, TCRdb rebuilt clones from the public reads, retaining in-frame beta chains. Every CDR3 protein is listed once, alongside the most common genes and DNA of its rows. For this sample the table gives about 690,000 distinct CDR3 sequences, of which about 20% were detected only once. 4% to 4.5% of the sample lies in the top ten. These data also formed part of another study, on T cells expressing NK-cell markers.

Sequenced input: PBMCs. All receptors derive from a woman between 18 and 30 years old in good health.

The chain uses TRBV3-1 and TRBJ2-3, with D perhaps TRBD2 (5 bases). The CDR3 length is 14 residues. Germline values: CDR1 LGHDT, CDR2 YNNKEL (reference sequence). Trimming pared 3 bases from V and 2 bases from J, leaving 9 bases between. Here the CDR3 reads CASSHPDYTDTQYF. CDR3 in DNA: TGTGCCAGCAGCCACCCTGACTACACAGATACGCAGTATTTT.

The rearrangement links TRBV5-1 to TRBJ2-2, with D unresolved. Looked up from germline, CDR1 is SGHRS and CDR2 is YFSETQ. The CDR3 sequence is 14 residues long. The V end was cut by 1 base, the J end by 4 bases, with 8 bases between. The CDR3 DNA follows: TGCGCCAGCAGCTTGAGACGGTTCACCGGGGAGCTGTTTTTT. Protein sequence: CASSLRRFTGELFF.

This clonotype was detected a few times. The chain recombines TRBV7-7 with TRBJ2-3; 7 bases are a match to TRBD1. After removal of 5 bases from V and 2 bases from J, the junction contained 10 bases not matched to a gene. Germline V gene sequence: CDR1 SSHAT, CDR2 FNYEAQ (reference sequence). The length of the CDR3 is 16 residues. CDR3 protein: CASSPGQERNTDTQYF. The CDR3 DNA follows: TGTGCCAGCAGCCCAGGACAGGAGCGGAACACAGATACGCAGTATTTT.

This clonotype was seen at least ten times. The rearrangement links TRBV7-2 to TRBJ2-1, with 11 bases fitting TRBD2. With 5 bases clipped from V and 7 bases from J, the junction kept 13 bases outside the gene matches. This CDR3 has 17 amino acids. Germline lookup yields CDR1 SGHTA and CDR2 FQGNSA. DNA of the CDR3: TGTGCCAGCAGCCCCGCCCGAGCACTAGCGGGAGTTAATGAGCAGTTCTTC. It is translated as CASSPARALAGVNEQFF.

This rearrangement joins TRBV12-3 or TRBV12-4 to TRBJ2-1; tentatively, D is TRBD1 (6 bases). CDR3 length: 16 residues. V was cut by 2 bases and J by 2 bases, with 13 bases left in between. CDR3 nucleotides: TGTGCCAGCAGTTTATCAGACCGGACAGCCTACAATGAGCAGTTCTTC. This encodes CASSLSDRTAYNEQFF.

This clonotype was found a few times. The chain recombines TRBV10-3 with TRBJ1-2; possibly TRBD1 for D (5 bases). Trimming left V 8 bases short and J 1 base short, with 17 bases between. From germline, CDR1 is ENHRY and CDR2 SYGVKD. This CDR3 is 15 amino acids long. CDR3 bases: TGTGCCATCCTAAGGGGAACAGCACTTAACTATGGCTACACCTTC. Amino acids: CAILRGTALNYGYTF.

This sequence joins TRBV7-2 and TRBJ1-6; TRBD1 is a possible D gene (5 bases). The CDR3 extends over 14 amino acids. V gave up 8 bases and J gave up 14 bases, with 22 bases separating them. Germline V gene lookup returns CDR1 SGHTA and CDR2 FQGNSA. The CDR3 region has the DNA TGTGCCAGCGGACTACAGAGGGGCCCAGAAGCCCTCCACTTT. Residues: CASGLQRGPEALHF.